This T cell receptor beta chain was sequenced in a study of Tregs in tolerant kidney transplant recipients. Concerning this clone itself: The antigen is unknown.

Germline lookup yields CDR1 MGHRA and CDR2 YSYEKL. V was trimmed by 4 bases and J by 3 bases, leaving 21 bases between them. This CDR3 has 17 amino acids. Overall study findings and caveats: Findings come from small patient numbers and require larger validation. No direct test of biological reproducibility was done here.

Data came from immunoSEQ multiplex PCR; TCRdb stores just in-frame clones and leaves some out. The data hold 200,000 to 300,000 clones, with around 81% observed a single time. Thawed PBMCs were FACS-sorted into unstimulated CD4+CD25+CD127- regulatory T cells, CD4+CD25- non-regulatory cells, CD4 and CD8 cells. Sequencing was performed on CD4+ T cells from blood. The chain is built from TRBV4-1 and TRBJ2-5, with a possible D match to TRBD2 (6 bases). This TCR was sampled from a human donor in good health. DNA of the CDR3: TGCGCCAGCAGCCGAGCCCGGACTATTAATGGCAAAGAGACCCAGTACTTC. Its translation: CASSRARTINGKETQYF.